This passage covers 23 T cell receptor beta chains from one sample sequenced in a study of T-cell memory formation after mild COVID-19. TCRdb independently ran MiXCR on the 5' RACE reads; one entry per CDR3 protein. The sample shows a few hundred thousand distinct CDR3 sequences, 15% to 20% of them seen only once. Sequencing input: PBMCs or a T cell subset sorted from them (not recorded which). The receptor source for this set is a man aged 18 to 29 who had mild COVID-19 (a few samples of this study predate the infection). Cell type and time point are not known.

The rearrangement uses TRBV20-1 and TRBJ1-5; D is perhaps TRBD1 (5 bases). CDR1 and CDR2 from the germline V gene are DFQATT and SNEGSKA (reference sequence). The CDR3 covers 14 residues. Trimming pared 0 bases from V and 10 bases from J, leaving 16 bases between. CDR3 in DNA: TGCAGTGCTAGAGATCAGGTTGCCAGGGAACCCCAGCATTTT. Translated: CSARDQVAREPQHF.

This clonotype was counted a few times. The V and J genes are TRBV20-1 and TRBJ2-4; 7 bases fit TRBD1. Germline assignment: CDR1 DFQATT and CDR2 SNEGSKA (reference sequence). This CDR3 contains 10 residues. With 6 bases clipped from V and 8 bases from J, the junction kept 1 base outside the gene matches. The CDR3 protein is CSARGYIQYF. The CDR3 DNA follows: TGCAGTGCCAGGGGGTACATTCAGTACTTC.

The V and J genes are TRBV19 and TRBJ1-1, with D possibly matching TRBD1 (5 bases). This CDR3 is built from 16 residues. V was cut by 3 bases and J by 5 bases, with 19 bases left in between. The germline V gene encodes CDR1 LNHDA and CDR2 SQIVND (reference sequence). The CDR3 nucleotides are TGTGCCAGTAGTATGGCGCAGGGACGAGGGCTAACTGAAGCTTTCTTT. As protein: CASSMAQGRGLTEAFF. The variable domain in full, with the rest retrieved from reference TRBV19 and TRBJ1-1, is DGGITQSPKYLFRKEGQNVTLSCEQNLNHDAMYWYRQDPGQGLRLIYYSQIVNDFQKGDIAEGYSVSREKKESFPLTVTSAQKNPTAFYLCASSMAQGRGLTEAFFGQGTRLTVV.

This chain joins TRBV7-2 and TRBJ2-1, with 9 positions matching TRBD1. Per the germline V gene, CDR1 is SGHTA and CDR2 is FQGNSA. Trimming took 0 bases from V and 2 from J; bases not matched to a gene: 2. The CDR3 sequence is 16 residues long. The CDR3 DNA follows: TGTGCCAGCAGCTTAGCCTGGGACAGGGCCTACAATGAGCAGTTCTTC. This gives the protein CASSLAWDRAYNEQFF.

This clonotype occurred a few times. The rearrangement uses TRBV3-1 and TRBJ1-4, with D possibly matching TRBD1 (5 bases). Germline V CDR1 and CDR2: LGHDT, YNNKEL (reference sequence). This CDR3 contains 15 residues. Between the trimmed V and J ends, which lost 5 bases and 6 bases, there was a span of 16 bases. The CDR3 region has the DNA TGTGCCAGCAGCTCTGGGATGCAGGGTTATGAAAAACTGTTTTTT. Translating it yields CASSSGMQGYEKLFF.

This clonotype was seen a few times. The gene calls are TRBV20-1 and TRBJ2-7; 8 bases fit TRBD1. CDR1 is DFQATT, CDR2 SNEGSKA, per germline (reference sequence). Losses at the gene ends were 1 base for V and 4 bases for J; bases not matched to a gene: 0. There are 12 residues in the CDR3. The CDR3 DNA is TGCAGTGCTAGAGGGACAGGGTACGAGCAGTACTTC. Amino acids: CSARGTGYEQYF.

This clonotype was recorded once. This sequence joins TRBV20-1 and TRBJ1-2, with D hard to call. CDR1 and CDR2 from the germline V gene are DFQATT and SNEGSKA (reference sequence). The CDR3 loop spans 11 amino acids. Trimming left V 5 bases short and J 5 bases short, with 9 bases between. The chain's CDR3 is CSARTLYGYTF. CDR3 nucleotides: TGCAGTGCTCGGACGCTTTATGGCTACACCTTC.

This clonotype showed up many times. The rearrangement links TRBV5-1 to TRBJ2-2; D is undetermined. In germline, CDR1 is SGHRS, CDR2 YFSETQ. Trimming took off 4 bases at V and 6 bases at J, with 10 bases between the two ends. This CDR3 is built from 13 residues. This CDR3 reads CASSPGESGELFF. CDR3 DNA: TGCGCCAGCAGCCCCGGTGAATCCGGGGAGCTGTTTTTT.

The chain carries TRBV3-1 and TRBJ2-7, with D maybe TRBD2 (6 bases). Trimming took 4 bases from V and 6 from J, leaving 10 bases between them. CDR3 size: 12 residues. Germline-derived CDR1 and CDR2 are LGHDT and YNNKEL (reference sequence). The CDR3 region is CASSLGLGEQYF. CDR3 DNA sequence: TGTGCCAGCAGCCTGGGACTCGGCGAGCAGTACTTC.

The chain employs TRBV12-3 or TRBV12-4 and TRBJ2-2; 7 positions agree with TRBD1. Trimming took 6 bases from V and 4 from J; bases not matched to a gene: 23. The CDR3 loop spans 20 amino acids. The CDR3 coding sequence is TGTGCCAGCAGCTCGCCGCTATTCGTCCCCGGGCAGGGGGTCACCGGGGAGCTGTTTTTT. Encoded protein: CASSSPLFVPGQGVTGELFF.

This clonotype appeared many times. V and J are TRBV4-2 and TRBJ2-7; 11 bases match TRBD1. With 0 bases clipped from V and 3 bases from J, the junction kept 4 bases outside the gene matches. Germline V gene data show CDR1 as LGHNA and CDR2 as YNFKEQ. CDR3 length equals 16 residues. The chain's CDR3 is CASSQDRGTGGYEQYF. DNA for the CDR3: TGTGCCAGCAGCCAAGATAGGGGGACAGGGGGCTACGAGCAGTACTTC.

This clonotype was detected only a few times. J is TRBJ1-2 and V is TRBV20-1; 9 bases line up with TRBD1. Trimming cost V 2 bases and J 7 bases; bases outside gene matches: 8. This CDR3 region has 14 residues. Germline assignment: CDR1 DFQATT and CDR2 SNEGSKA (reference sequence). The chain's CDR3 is CSARRGQGDRGYTF. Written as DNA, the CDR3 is TGCAGTGCTAGACGGGGACAGGGTGACCGTGGCTACACCTTC.

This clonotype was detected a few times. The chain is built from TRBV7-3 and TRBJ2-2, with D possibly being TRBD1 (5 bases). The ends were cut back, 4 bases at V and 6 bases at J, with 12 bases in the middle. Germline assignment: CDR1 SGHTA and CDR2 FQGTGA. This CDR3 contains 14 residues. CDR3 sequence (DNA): TGTGCCAGCAGCTCTAATCAGGGCTCCGGGGAGCTGTTTTTT. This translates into CASSSNQGSGELFF.

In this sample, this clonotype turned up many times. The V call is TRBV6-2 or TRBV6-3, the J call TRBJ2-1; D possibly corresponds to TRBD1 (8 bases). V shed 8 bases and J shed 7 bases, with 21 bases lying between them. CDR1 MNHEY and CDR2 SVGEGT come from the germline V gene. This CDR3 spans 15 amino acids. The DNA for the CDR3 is TGTGCCAGCCTGAAACCAGACAGGGGAGGGAATGAGCAGTTCTTC. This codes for CASLKPDRGGNEQFF.

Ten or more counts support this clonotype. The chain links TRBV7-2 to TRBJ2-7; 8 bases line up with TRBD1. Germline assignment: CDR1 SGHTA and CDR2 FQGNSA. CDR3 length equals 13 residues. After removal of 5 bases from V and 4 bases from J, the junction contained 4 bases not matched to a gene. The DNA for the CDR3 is TGTGCCAGCAGCCGCCAGGGGGCTTACGAGCAGTACGTC. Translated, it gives CASSRQGAYEQYV.

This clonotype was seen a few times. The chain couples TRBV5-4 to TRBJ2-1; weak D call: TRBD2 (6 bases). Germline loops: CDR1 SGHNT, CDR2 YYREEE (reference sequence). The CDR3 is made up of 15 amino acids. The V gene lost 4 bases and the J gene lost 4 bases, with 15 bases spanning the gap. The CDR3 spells CASSQDYGRYNEQFF. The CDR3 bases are TGTGCCAGCAGCCAGGACTATGGACGGTACAATGAGCAGTTCTTC.

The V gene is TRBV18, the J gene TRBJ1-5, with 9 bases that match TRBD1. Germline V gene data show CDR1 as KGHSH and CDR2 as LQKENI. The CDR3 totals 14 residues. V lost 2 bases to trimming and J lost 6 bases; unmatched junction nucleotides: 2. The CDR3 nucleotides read TGTGCCAGCTCACCAGCGGGACAGGGTCAGCCCCAGCATTTT. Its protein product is CASSPAGQGQPQHF.

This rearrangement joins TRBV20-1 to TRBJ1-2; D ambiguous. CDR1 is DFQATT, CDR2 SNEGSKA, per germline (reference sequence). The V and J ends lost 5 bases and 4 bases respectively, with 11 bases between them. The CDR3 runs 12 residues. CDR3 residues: CSAGDKFYGYTF. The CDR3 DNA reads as TGCAGTGCTGGCGACAAATTCTATGGCTACACCTTC.

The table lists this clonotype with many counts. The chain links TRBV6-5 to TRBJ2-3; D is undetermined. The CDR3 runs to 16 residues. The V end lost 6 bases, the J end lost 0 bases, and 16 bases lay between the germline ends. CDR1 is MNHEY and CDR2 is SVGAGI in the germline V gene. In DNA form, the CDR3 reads TGTGCCAGCAGCCCTATGACTTTAATTAGCACAGATACGCAGTATTTT. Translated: CASSPMTLISTDTQYF.

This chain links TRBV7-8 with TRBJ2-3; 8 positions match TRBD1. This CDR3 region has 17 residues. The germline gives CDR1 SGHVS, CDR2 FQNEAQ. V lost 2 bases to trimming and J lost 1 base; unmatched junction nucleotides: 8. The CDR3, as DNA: TGTGCCAGCAGCTTAAGAAGTCGGGGACAGGGCACAGATACGCAGTATTTT. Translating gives CASSLRSRGQGTDTQYF.

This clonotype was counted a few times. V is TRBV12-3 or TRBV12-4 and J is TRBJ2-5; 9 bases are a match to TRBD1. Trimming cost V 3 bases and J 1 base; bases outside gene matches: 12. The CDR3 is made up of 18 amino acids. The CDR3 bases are TGTGCCAGCAGTTTGGGGACAGGGTATAATCTAGTCCAAGAGACCCAGTACTTC. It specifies CASSLGTGYNLVQETQYF.

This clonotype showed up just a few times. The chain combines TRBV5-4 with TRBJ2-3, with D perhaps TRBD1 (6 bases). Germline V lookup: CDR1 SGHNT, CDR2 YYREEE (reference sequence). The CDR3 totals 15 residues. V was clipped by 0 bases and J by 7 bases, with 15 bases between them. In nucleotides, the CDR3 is TGTGCCAGCAGCTTGGACAGGGCCATCACGAATACGCAGTATTTT. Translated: CASSLDRAITNTQYF. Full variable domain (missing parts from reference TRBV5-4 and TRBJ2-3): ETGVTQSPTHLIKTRGQQVTLRCSSQSGHNTVSWYQQALGQGPQFIFQYYREEENGRGNFPPRFSGLQFPNYSSELNVNALELDDSALYLCASSLDRAITNTQYFGPGTRLTVL.

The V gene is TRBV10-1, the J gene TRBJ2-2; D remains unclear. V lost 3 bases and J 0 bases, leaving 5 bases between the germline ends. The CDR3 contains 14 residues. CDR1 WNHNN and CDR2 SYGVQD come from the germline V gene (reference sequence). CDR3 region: CASSDLANTGELFF. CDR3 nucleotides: TGCGCCAGCAGTGACCTAGCGAACACCGGGGAGCTGTTTTTT.